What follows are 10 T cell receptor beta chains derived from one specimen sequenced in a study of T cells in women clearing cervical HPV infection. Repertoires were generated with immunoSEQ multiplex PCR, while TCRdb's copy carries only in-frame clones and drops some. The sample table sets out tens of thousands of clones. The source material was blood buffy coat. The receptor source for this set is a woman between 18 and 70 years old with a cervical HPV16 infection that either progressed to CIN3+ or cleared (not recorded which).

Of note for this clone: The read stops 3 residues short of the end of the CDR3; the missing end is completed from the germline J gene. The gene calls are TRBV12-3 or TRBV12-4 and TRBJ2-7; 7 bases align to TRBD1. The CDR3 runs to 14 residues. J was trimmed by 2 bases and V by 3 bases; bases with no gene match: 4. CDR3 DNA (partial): TGTGCCAGCAGTTTGACAGGGTTAGCCTACGAG. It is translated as CASSLTGLAYE. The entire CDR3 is CASSLTGLAYEQYF.

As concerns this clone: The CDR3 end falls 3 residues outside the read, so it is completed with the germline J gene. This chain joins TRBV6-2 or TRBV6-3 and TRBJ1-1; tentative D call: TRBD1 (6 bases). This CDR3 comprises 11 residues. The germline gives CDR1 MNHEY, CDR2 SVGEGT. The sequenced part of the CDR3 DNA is TGTGCCAGCAGTTACGACAGGAAA. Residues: CASSYDRK. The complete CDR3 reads CASSYDRKAFF.

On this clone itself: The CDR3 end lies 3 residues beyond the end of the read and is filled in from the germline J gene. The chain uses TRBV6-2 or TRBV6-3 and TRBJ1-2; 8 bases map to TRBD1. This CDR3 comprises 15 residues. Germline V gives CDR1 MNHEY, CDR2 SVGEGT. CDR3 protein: CASSQGAGLGDDYTF. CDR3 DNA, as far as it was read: TGTGCCAGCAGTCAGGGGGCGGGACTTGGGGATGAC.

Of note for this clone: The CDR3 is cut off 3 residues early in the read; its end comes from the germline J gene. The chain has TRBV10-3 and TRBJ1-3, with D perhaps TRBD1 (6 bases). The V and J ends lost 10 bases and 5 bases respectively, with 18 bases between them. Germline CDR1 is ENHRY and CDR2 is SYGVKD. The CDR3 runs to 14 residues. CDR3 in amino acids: CATLQGSNRNTIYF. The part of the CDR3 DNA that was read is TGTGCCACCCTACAGGGTTCGAATCGAAACACC.

The covered CDR3 bases are TGCGCCAGCAGCTTGGCCGGGGGGGAAGAGACC. Encoded protein: CASSLAGGEET. The CDR3 as a whole reads CASSLAGGEETQYF. This chain joins TRBV5-1 and TRBJ2-5, with 8 nucleotides matching TRBD2. The read finishes 3 residues shy of the CDR3 end, and the germline J gene is used to complete it. There are 14 residues in the CDR3. The trim removed 0 bases at V and 3 bases at J, leaving 1 base unmatched. Germline V gives CDR1 SGHRS, CDR2 YFSETQ. Full variable domain (remainder filled in from reference TRBV5-1 and TRBJ2-5): KAGVTQTPRYLIKTRGQQVTLSCSPISGHRSVSWYQQTPGQGLQFLFEYFSETQRNKGNFPGRFSGRQFSNSRSEMNVSTLELGDSALYLCASSLAGGEETQYFGPGTRLLVL.

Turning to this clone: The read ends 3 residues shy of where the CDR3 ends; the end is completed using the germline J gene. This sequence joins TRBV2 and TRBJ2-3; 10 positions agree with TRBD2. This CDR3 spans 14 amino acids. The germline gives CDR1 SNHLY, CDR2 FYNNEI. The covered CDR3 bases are TGTGCCAGCAGGCCCACTAGCGGGGAAGAGACG. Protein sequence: CASRPTSGEET. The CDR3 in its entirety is CASRPTSGEETQYF.

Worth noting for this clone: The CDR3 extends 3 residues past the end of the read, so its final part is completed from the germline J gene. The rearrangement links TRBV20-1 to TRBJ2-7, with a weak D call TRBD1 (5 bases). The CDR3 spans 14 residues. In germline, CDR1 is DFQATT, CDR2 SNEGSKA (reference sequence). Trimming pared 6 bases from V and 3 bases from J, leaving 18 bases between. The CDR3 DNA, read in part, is TGCAGTGCCACACCTTTATGGCAGGGCTACGAG. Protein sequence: CSATPLWQGYE. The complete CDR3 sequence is CSATPLWQGYEQYF.

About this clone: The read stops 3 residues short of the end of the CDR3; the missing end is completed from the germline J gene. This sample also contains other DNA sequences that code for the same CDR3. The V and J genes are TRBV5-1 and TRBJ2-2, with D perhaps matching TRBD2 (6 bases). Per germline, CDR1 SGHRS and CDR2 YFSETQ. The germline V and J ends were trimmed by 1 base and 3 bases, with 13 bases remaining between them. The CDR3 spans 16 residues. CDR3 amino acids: CASSLLASADTGELFF. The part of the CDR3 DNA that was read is TGCGCCAGCAGCTTGTTGGCTAGCGCGGACACCGGGGAG. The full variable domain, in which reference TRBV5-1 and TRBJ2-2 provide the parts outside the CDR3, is KAGVTQTPRYLIKTRGQQVTLSCSPISGHRSVSWYQQTPGQGLQFLFEYFSETQRNKGNFPGRFSGRQFSNSRSEMNVSTLELGDSALYLCASSLLASADTGELFFGEGSRLTVL.

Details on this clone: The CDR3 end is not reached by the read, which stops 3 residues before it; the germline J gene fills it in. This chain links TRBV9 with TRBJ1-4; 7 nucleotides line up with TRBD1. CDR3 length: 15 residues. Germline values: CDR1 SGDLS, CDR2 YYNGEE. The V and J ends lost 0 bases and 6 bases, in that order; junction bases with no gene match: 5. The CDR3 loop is CASSVAETGYEKLFF. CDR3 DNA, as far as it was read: TGTGCCAGCAGCGTAGCCGAGACAGGGTATGAAAAA.

The DNA read from the CDR3 is TGTGCCAGCAGTGCAGGGAGTACTGAA. It codes for CASSAGSTE. The whole CDR3 protein reads CASSAGSTEAFF. This chain connects TRBV6-1 to TRBJ1-1, with a possible D match to TRBD1 (5 bases). The DNA ends 3 residues before the CDR3 does, and the rest of the CDR3 is filled in from the germline J gene. Germline lookup yields CDR1 MNHNS and CDR2 SASEGT. CDR3 size: 12 residues. V was shortened by 4 bases and J by 5 bases, with 8 bases between the two germline ends.